This T cell receptor (beta chain) was documented in a study of CD8+CD57+ T cells in acquired aplastic anemia. Whole-study results and caveats: Any difference that existed in CD8+ Simpson's diversity between patients and controls was not significant.

This clonotype was seen ten or more times. Its antigen is unidentified. TCR beta VDJ and CDR3 profiles were obtained from a genomic DNA template. Via MiXCR, TCRdb re-called the reads, giving one row per CDR3 protein. The sample shows roughly 420,000 distinct CDR3 sequences, 65% to 80% of them seen only once. With 5 bases clipped from V and 8 bases from J, the junction kept 4 bases outside the gene matches. The CDR3 contains 12 residues. Per the germline V gene, CDR1 is SGHTS and CDR2 is YDEGEE. The clonotype was recovered from a human donor in good health, serving as a control. The chain employs TRBV5-8 and TRBJ1-1, with TRBD1 matching over 9 bases. Sequenced: sorted CD4+, CD8+, or CD8+CD57+ T cells (not recorded which) from PBMCs. The CDR3 DNA reads as TGTGCCAGCAGGCACAGGGGGCTCGAAGCTTTCTTT. Translating it yields CASRHRGLEAFF.